This T cell receptor (beta chain) was sequenced for a study of CD8 T cells in Susac syndrome. Study in general: Among the sequenced Susac syndrome patients, more than five had active disease while about eight were in remission.

V was trimmed by 1 base and J by 4 bases, leaving 14 bases between them. CDR3 length equals 16 residues. Germline V gives CDR1 LNHNV, CDR2 YYDKDF (reference sequence). Regarding this clonotype: The antigen is undetermined.

Reverse transcription of roughly 0.45 to 1 ug RNA was carried out with random hexamers. The authors amplified TCR beta CDR3 across 54 Vbeta and 13 Jbeta using immunoSEQ multiplex PCR. TCRdb passed the immunoSEQ multiplex PCR reads through MiXCR, listing each CDR3 protein once. This sample yields roughly 200,000 distinct CDR3 sequences, of which just under 95% are seen a single time; 0.095% to 0.1% belongs to the top ten. The authors negatively isolated CD8+ and CD4+ T cells and FACS-enriched TEMRA cells. Whole-study results and caveats: When the CD4+ T cell repertoires of patients with Susac syndrome were examined, they did not show any clonal expansion.

Sequences were obtained from CD4+ T cells from PBMCs. This TCR was recovered from a human donor with Susac syndrome. The V call is TRBV15, the J call TRBJ1-5; D may be TRBD1 (6 bases). The CDR3 nucleotides read TGTGCCACCAGCAGAGTTGGCAGGGGAAGGAATCAGCCCCAGCATTTT. Translation gives CATSRVGRGRNQPQHF.